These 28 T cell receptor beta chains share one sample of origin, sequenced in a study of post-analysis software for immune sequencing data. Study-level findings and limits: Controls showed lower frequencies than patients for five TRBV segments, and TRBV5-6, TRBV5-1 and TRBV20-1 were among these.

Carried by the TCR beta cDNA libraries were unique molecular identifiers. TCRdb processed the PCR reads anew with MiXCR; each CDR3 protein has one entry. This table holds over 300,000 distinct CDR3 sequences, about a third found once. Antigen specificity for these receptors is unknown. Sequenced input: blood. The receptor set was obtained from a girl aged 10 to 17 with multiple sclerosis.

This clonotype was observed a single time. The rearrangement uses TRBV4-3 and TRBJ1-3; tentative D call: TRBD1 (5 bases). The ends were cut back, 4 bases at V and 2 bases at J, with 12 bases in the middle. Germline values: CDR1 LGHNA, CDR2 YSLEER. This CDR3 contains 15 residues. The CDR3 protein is CASSRRQGPGNTIYF. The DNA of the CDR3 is TGCGCCAGCAGCCGACGGCAGGGCCCTGGAAACACCATATATTTT.

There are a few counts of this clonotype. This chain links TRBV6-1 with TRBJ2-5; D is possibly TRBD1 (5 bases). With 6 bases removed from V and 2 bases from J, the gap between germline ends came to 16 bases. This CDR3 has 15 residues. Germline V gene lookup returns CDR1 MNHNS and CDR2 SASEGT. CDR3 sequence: CASSATVRAQETQYF. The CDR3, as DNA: TGTGCCAGCAGCGCCACAGTCAGGGCGCAAGAGACCCAGTACTTC.

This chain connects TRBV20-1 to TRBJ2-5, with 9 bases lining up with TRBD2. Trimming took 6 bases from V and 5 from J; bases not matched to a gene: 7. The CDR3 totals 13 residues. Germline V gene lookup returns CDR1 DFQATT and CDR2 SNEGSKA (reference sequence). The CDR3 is CSAASGGRETQYF. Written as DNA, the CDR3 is TGCAGTGCCGCCAGCGGGGGGCGGGAGACCCAGTACTTC.

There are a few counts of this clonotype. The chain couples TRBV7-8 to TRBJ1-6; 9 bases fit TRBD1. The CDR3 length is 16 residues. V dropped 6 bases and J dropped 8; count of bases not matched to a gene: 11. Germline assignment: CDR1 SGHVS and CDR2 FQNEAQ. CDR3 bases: TGTGCCAGCAGAGTCGGGACGGGACAGGGTGATTCACCCCTCCACTTT. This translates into CASRVGTGQGDSPLHF. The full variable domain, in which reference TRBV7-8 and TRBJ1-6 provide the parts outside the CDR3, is GAGVSQSPRYKVAKRGQDVALRCDPISGHVSLFWYQQALGQGPEFLTYFQNEAQLDKSGLPSDRFFAERPEGSVSTLKIQRTQQEDSAVYLCASRVGTGQGDSPLHFGNGTRLTVT.

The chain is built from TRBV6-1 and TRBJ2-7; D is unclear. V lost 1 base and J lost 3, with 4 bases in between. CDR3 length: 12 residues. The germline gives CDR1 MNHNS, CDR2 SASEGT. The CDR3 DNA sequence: TGTGCCAGCAGTGAAGAGATCTACGAGCAGTACTTC. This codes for CASSEEIYEQYF.

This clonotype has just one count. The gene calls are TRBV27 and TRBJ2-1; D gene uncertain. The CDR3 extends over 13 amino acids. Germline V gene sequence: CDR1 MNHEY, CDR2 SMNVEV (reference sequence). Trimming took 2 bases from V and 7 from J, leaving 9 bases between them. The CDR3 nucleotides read TGTGCCAGCAGTTTAGGGCCCGCGAATGAGCAGTTCTTC. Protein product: CASSLGPANEQFF.

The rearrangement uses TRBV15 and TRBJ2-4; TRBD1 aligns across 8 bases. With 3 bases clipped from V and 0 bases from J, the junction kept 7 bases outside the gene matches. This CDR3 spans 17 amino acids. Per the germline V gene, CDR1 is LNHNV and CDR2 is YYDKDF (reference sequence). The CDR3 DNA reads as TGTGCCACCAGCAGCGACAGGGGACTTTTAGCCAAAAACATTCAGTACTTC. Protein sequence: CATSSDRGLLAKNIQYF. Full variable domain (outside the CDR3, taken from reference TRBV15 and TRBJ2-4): DAMVIQNPRYQVTQFGKPVTLSCSQTLNHNVMYWYQQKSSQAPKLLFHYYDKDFNNEADTPDNFQSRRPNTSFCFLDIRSPGLGDTAMYLCATSSDRGLLAKNIQYFGAGTRLSVL.

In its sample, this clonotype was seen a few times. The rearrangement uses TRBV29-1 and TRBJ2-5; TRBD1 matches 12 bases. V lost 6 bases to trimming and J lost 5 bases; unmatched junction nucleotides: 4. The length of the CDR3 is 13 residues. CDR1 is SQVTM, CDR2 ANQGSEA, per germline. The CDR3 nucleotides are TGCAGCGTGGGGGACAGGGGGCCGGAGACCCAGTACTTC. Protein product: CSVGDRGPETQYF.

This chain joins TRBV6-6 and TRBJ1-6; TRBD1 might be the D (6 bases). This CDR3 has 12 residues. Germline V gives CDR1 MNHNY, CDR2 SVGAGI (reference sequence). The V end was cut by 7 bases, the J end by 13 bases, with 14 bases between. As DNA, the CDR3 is TGTGCCAGCAATTCGGGGCAGGGGCCCCTCCACTTT. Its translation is CASNSGQGPLHF.

The CDR3 sequence: CASSEWTGELFF. CDR3 nucleotides: TGTGCCAGCAGTGAATGGACCGGGGAGCTGTTTTTT. This chain joins TRBV6-1 and TRBJ2-2; D gene ambiguous. The CDR3 is 12 amino acids. The V gene lost 2 bases and the J gene lost 5 bases, with 3 bases spanning the gap. Germline CDR1 MNHNS, CDR2 SASEGT.

CDR3 nucleotides: TGTGCCACCAGTGCTCAGGGCTATGGCTACACCTTC. This gives the protein CATSAQGYGYTF. The chain uses TRBV24-1 and TRBJ1-2; D is perhaps TRBD1 (5 bases). Germline V gene lookup returns CDR1 KGHDR and CDR2 SFDVKD. V lost 5 bases and J lost 4, with 7 bases in between. The CDR3 is 12 residues long.

The CDR3 spells CASSQVGPGADTQYF. CDR3 in DNA: TGTGCCAGCAGCCAAGTAGGGCCCGGGGCAGATACGCAGTATTTT. This chain links TRBV3-1 with TRBJ2-3; weak D call: TRBD2 (5 bases). CDR1 and CDR2 (germline): LGHDT, YNNKEL (reference sequence). V was clipped by 1 base and J by 4 bases, with 12 bases between them. The CDR3 covers 15 residues.

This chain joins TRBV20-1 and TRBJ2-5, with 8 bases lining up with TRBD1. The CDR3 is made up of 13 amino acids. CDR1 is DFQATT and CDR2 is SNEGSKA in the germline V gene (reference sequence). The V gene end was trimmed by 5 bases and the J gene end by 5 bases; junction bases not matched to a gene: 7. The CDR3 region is CSADRGPWETQYF. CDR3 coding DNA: TGCAGTGCTGACAGGGGACCTTGGGAGACCCAGTACTTC.

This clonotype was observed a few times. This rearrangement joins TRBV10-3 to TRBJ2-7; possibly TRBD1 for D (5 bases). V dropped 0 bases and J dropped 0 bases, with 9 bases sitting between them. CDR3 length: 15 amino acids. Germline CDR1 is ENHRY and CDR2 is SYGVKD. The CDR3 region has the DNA TGTGCCATCAGTGAGTCAACGACAGTCTCCTACGAGCAGTACTTC. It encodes CAISESTTVSYEQYF.

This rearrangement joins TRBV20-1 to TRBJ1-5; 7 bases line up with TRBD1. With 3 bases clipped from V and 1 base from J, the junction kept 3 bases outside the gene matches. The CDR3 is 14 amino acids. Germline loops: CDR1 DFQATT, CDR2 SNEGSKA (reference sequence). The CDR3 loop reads CSARTGKSNQPQHF. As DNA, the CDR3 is TGCAGTGCTAGGACAGGGAAAAGCAATCAGCCCCAGCATTTT.

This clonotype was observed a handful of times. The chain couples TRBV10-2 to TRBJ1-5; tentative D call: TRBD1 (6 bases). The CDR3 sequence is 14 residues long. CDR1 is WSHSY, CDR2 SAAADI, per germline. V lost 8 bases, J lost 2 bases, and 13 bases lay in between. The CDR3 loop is CASPTGFGNQPQHF. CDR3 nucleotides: TGCGCCAGCCCAACAGGGTTCGGCAATCAGCCCCAGCATTTT.

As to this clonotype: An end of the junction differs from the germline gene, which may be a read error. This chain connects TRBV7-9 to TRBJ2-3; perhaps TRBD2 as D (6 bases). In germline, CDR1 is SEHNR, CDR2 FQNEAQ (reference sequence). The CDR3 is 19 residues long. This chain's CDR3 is CASIDSQIFLLGGTDTQYF. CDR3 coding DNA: TGTGCCAGCATCGATTCGCAAATCTTTTTGTTGGGAGGCACAGACACGCAGTATTTT.

The chain's CDR3 is CASSLSQGSEQYF. For the CDR3, the DNA is TGTGCCAGCAGCTTATCCCAGGGTTCGGAGCAGTACTTC. The chain couples TRBV7-2 to TRBJ2-5, with a weak D call TRBD1 (5 bases). Trimming removed 2 bases from V and 11 bases from J, with 15 bases in between. This CDR3 is built from 13 residues. The germline gives CDR1 SGHTA, CDR2 FQGNSA.

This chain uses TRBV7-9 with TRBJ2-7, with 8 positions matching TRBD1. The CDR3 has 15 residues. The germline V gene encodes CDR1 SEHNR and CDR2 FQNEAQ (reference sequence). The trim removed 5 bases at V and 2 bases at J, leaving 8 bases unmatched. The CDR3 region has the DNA TGTGCCAGCAGCCCCGACAGGGGCGAGACCTACGAGCAGTACTTC. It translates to CASSPDRGETYEQYF.

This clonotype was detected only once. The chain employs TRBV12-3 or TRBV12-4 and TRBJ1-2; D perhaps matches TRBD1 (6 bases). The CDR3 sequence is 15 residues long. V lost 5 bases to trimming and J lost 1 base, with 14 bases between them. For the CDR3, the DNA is TGTGCCAGCAGTCTACAGGGTGCCTTTAACTATGGCTACACCTTC. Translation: CASSLQGAFNYGYTF.

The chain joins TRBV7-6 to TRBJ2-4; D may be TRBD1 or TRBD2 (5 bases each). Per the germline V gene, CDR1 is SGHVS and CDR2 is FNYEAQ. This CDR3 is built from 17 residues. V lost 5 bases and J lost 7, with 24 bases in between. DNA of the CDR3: TGTGCCAGCAGCCCTAGACCAGGACCGGGACCAAACAACATTCAGTACTTC. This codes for CASSPRPGPGPNNIQYF.

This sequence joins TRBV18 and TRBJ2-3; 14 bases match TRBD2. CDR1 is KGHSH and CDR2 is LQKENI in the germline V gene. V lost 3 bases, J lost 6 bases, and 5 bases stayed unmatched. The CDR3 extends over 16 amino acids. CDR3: CASSPRLAGGPDTQYF. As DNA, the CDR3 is TGTGCCAGCTCACCCAGACTAGCGGGGGGGCCGGATACGCAGTATTTT.

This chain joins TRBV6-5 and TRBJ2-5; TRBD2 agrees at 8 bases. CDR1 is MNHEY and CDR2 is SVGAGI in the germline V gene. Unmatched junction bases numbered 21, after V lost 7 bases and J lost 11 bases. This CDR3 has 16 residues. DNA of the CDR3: TGTGCCAGCACCTCAGTGGTAGCGGGGACCGGTAATGGGCAGTACTTC. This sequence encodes CASTSVVAGTGNGQYF.

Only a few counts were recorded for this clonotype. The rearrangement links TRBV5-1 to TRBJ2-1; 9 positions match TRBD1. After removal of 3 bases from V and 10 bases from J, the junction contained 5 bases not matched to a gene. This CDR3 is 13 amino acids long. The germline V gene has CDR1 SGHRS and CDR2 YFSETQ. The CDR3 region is CASSSDRGWEQFF. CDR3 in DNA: TGCGCCAGCAGCTCGGACAGGGGATGGGAGCAGTTCTTC. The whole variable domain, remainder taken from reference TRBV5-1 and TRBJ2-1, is KAGVTQTPRYLIKTRGQQVTLSCSPISGHRSVSWYQQTPGQGLQFLFEYFSETQRNKGNFPGRFSGRQFSNSRSEMNVSTLELGDSALYLCASSSDRGWEQFFGPGTRLTVL.

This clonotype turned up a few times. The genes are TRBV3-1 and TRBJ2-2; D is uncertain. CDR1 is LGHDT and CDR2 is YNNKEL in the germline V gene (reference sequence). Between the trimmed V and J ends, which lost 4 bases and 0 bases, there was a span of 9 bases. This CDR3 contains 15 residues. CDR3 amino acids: CASSPFEPNTGELFF. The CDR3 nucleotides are TGTGCCAGCAGCCCCTTCGAGCCGAACACCGGGGAGCTGTTTTTT.

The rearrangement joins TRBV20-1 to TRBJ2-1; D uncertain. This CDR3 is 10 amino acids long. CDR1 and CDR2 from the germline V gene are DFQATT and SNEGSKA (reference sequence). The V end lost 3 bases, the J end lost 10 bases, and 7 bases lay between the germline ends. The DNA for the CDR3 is TGCAGTGCTAGCTTATGGGAGCAGTTCTTC. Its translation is CSASLWEQFF.

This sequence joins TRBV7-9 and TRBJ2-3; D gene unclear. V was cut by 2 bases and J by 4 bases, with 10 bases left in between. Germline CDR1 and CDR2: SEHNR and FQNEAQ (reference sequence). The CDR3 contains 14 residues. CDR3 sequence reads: CASSLSSAADTQYF. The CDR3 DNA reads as TGTGCCAGCAGCTTAAGCTCGGCGGCAGATACGCAGTATTTT.

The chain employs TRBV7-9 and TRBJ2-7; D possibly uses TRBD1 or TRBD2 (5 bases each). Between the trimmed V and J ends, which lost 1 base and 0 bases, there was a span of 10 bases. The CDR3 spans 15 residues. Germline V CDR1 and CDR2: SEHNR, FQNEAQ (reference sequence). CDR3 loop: CASSLVQGASYEQYF. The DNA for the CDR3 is TGTGCCAGCAGCTTAGTCCAGGGAGCCTCCTACGAGCAGTACTTC. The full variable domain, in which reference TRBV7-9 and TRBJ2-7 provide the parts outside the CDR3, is DTGVSQNPRHKITKRGQNVTFRCDPISEHNRLYWYRQTLGQGPEFLTYFQNEAQLEKSRLLSDRFSAERPKGSFSTLEIQRTEQGDSAMYLCASSLVQGASYEQYFGPGTRLTVT.